What follows is one T cell receptor beta chain and its context. Its antigen is unknown. The PCR contained 60 Vbeta and 13 Jbeta primers. Sequencing was performed with immunoSEQ multiplex PCR; in TCRdb, only in-frame clones are kept and a portion is missing. The table includes approximately 220,000 clones, 60% to 80% detected once. The sample belongs to a study of cytomegalovirus exposure and HLA in healthy donors. CDR3 size: 14 residues. The germline CDR1 and CDR2 sequences are SGHTA and FQGNSA. The V gene lost 1 base and the J gene lost 5 bases, with 11 bases spanning the gap. Findings and caveats of the study: By HLA locus, TCR association rates varied in a later analysis, with DRB1 showing the most and HLA-C the fewest. Reportedly, diagnosis of cytomegalovirus status by the classifier showed high specificity and sensitivity.

This chain links TRBV7-2 with TRBJ1-2; no clear D. Sample: PBMCs. This sequence was found in a male donor in good health and CMV-seronegative. The CDR3 here is CASSLEGEDYGYTF. CDR3 DNA: TGTGCCAGCAGCTTAGAGGGAGAAGATTATGGCTACACCTTC. Supplemented by reference TRBV7-2 and TRBJ1-2, the full variable domain reads GAGVSQSPSNKVTEKGKDVELRCDPISGHTALYWYRQSLGQGLEFLIYFQGNSAPDKSGLPSDRFSAERTGGSVSTLTIQRTQQEDSAVYLCASSLEGEDYGYTFGSGTRLTVV.